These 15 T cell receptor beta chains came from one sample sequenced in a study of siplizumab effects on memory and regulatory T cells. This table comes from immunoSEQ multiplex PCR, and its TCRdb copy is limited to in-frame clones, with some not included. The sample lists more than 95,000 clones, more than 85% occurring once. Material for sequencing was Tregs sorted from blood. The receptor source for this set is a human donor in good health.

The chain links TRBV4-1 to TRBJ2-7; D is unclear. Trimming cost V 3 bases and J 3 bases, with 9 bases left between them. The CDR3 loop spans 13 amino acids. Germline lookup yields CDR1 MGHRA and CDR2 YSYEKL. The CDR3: CASSQEMVYEQYF. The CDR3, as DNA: TGCGCCAGCAGCCAGGAGATGGTCTACGAGCAGTACTTC.

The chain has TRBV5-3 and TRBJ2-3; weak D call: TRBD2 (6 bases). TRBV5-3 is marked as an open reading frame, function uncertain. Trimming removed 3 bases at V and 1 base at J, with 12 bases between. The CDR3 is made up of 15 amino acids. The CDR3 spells CARSSRKRGTDTQYF. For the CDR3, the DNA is TGTGCCAGAAGCTCCCGAAAGCGGGGCACAGATACGCAGTATTTT.

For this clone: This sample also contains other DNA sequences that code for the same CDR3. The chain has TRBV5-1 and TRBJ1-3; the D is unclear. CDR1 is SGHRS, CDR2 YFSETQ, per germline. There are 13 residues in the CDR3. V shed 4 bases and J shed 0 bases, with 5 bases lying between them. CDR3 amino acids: CASSRDSGNTIYF. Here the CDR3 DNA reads TGCGCCAGCAGCCGAGACTCTGGAAACACCATATATTTT.

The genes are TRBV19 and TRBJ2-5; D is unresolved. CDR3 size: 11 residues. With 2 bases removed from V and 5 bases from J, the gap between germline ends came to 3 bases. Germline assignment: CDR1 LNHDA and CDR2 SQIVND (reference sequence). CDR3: CASSIKETQYF. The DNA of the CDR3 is TGTGCCAGTAGTATAAAGGAGACCCAGTACTTC.

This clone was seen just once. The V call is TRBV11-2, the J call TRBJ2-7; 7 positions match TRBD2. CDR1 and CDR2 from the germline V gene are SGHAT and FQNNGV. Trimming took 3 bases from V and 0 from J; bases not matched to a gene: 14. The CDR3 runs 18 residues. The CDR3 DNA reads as TGTGCCAGCAGCTTCTCCGGGACTACTCTTTCTAGCTCCTACGAGCAGTACTTC. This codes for CASSFSGTTLSSSYEQYF.

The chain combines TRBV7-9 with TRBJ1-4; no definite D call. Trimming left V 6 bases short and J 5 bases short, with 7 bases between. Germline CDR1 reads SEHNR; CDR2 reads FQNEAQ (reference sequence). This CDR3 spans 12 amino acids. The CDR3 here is CASRQANEKLFF. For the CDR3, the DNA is TGTGCCAGCAGGCAGGCGAATGAAAAACTGTTTTTT.

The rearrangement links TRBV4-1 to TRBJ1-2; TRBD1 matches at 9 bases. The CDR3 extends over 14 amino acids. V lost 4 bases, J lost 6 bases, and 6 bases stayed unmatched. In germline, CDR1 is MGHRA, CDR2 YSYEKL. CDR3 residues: CASSLRTGVDGYTF. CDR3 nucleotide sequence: TGCGCCAGCAGCCTAAGGACAGGGGTTGATGGCTACACCTTC.

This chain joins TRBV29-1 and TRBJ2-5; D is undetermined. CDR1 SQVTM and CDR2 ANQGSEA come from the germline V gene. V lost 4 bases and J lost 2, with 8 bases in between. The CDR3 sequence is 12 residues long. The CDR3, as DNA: TGCAGCGTTGCTGTCAAACAAGAGACCCAGTACTTC. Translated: CSVAVKQETQYF.

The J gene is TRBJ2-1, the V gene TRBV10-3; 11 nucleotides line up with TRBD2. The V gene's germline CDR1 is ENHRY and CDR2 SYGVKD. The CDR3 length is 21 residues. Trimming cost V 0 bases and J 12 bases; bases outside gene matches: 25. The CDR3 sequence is CAISESIVGRLAGGSSQGQFF. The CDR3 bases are TGTGCCATCAGTGAGTCAATCGTGGGGAGGCTAGCGGGAGGATCCTCCCAGGGGCAGTTCTTC.

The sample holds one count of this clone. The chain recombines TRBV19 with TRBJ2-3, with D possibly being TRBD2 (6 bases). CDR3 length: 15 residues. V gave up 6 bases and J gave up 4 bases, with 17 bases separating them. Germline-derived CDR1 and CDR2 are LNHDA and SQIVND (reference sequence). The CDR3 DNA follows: TGTGCCAGTAGCCCGGGCGGGATTTTGGCAGATACGCAGTATTTT. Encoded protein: CASSPGGILADTQYF.

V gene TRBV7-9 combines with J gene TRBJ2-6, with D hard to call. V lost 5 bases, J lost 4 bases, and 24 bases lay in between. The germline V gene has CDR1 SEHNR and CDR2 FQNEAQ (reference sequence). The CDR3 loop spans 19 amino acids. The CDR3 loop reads CASSASQGPLFRGANVLTF. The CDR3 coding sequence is TGTGCCAGCAGCGCAAGCCAAGGGCCGCTCTTCCGGGGGGCCAACGTCCTGACTTTC.

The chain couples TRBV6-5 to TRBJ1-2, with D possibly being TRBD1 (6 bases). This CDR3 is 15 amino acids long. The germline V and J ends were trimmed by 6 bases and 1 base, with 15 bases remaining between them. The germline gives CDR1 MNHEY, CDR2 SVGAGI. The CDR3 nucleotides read TGTGCCAGCAGACTCAAGGGCAGGGGTAACTATGGCTACACCTTC. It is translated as CASRLKGRGNYGYTF.

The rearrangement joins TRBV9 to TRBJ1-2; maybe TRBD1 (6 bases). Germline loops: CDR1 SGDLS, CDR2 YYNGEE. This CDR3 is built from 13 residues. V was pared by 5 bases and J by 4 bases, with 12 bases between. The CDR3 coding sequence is TGTGCCAGCAGTTACAGGGTTGGCTATGGCTACACCTTC. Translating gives CASSYRVGYGYTF.

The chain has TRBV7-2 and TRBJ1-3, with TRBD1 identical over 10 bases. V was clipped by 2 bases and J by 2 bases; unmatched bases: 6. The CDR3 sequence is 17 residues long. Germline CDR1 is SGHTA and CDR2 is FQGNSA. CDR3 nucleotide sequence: TGTGCCAGCAGCTTACAGGGACAGGGGTTGACTGGAAACACCATATATTTT. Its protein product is CASSLQGQGLTGNTIYF.

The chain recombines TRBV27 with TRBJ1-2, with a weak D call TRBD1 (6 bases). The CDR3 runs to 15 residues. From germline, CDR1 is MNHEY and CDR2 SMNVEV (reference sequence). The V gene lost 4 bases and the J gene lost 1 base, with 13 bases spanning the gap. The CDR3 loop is CASSSLGGINYGYTF. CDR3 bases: TGTGCCAGCAGTTCCCTAGGGGGGATTAACTATGGCTACACCTTC.